The rows below give T cell receptor beta chains drawn from one sample of a study of blood T cell repertoires in COVID-19. Profiled with immunoSEQ multiplex PCR; TCRdb holds only in-frame clones, not every one. The sample comprises approximately 65,000 clones, 80% to 90% of which are singletons, and approximately 1.2% rests with the top ten. Sequencing used peripheral blood. These receptors all come from a man aged 35 to 55 with acute or convalescent COVID-19. CDR3s include the opening cysteine and the closing phenylalanine or tryptophan. D genes are given only for firm matches. Only part of the rows carry a size: once, few, many, or a class if the clone is expanded.

.	TRBJ1-5	TRBV12-1	.	CASSFAFIDTKVGQPQHF	TGTGCCAGCAGCTTTGCGTTTATAGACACCAAAGTTGGGCAGCCCCAGCATTTT
.	TRBJ1-1	TRBV5-1	.	CASSREGNLNTEAFF	TGCGCCAGCAGCAGGGAGGGGAATCTCAACACTGAAGCTTTCTTT
.	TRBJ1-2	TRBV6-1	.	CASSEDGGVDYGYTF	TGTGCCAGCAGTGAGGATGGAGGGGTTGACTATGGCTACACCTTC
.	TRBJ1-1	TRBV11-2	.	CASRTPSPEAFF	TGTGCCTCCAGAACGCCATCGCCAGAAGCTTTCTTT
.	TRBJ1-1	TRBV25-1	.	CASTKSAGVNTEAFF	TGTGCCAGCACCAAATCTGCCGGAGTGAACACTGAAGCTTTCTTT
TRBD1	TRBJ1-2	TRBV3-1/TRBV3-2	.	CASSQDWTGHYGYTF	TGTGCCAGCAGCCAAGATTGGACAGGACACTATGGCTACACCTTC
.	TRBJ1-6	TRBV19	.	CASRPTGIRDNSPLHF	TGTGCCAGTAGACCGACAGGAATTCGGGACAATTCACCCCTCCACTTT
.	TRBJ1-6	TRBV3-1/TRBV3-2	.	CASSLRGASYNSPLHF	TGTGCCAGCAGCTTAAGAGGAGCGTCCTATAATTCACCCCTCCACTTT
.	TRBJ1-2	TRBV12-3/TRBV12-4	once	CASSPTGTYGYTF	TGTGCCAGCAGCCCCACAGGGACGTATGGCTACACCTTC
TRBD1	TRBJ1-4	TRBV7-2	.	CASSLGLKRQGNEKLFF	TGTGCCAGCAGCTTAGGGCTGAAGAGACAGGGAAATGAAAAACTGTTTTTT
.	TRBJ1-3	TRBV5-1	.	CASSLTTGGNTIYF	TGCGCCAGCAGCTTGACGACAGGTGGAAACACCATATATTTT
.	TRBJ2-1	TRBV7-3	.	CASSLERLGGSGRNEQFF	TGTGCCAGCAGCTTAGAAAGACTCGGAGGATCCGGGAGAAATGAGCAGTTCTTC
TRBD2	TRBJ2-3	TRBV5-1	.	CASSLAPSGGFSTDTQYF	TGCGCCAGCAGCTTGGCTCCCAGCGGGGGGTTTAGCACAGATACGCAGTATTTT
TRBD1	TRBJ2-1	TRBV3-1/TRBV3-2	.	CASSQATGVGYNEQFF	TGTGCCAGCAGCCAGGCCACAGGGGTTGGCTACAATGAGCAGTTCTTC
.	TRBJ1-6	TRBV6-5	.	CASTDSYNSPLHF	TGTGCCAGCACAGACAGTTATAATTCACCCCTCCACTTT
TRBD1	TRBJ2-1	TRBV24-1	.	CATGRTGTGASDNEQFF	TGTGCCACCGGACGGACGGGGACAGGGGCCTCGGACAATGAGCAGTTCTTC
TRBD1	TRBJ1-6	TRBV6-5	.	CASSYRTGSSPLHF	TGTGCCAGCAGTTATAGGACAGGTTCATCACCCCTCCACTTT
.	TRBJ1-3	TRBV2	.	CASRAGLRNTIYF	TGTGCCAGCAGGGCAGGGCTGAGAAACACCATATATTTT
TRBD2	TRBJ2-7	TRBV2	few	CASRGGREQYF	TGTGCCAGCAGGGGAGGGCGCGAGCAGTACTTC
TRBD2	TRBJ2-5	TRBV11-3	.	CASSPLWLAGAFQETQYF	TGTGCCAGCAGCCCCCTCTGGCTAGCGGGGGCCTTCCAAGAGACCCAGTACTTC
.	TRBJ1-2	TRBV12-3/TRBV12-4	.	CASSLTANYGYTF	TGTGCCAGCAGCCTGACAGCTAACTATGGCTACACCTTC
.	TRBJ2-1	TRBV12-3/TRBV12-4	.	CASRILDSNEQFF	TGTGCCAGCAGGATACTCGATTCCAATGAGCAGTTCTTC
.	TRBJ1-6	TRBV27	once	CASSRGGESSPLHF	TGTGCCAGCAGTCGAGGGGGTGAGAGTTCACCCCTCCACTTT
.	TRBJ1-1	TRBV24-1	.	CATSDGVTEAFF	TGTGCCACCAGTGACGGGGTCACTGAAGCTTTCTTT
TRBD1	TRBJ2-7	TRBV7-2	.	CASSRNSRGTGDSREQYF	TGTGCCAGCAGCAGGAACTCCCGGGGGACAGGGGACTCGAGGGAGCAGTACTTC
.	TRBJ1-2	TRBV5-6	.	CASSLEGDGYTF	TGTGCCAGCAGCTTGGAAGGGGATGGCTACACCTTC
TRBD1	TRBJ1-1	TRBV5-1	.	CASSSAGTGNTEAFF	TGCGCCAGCAGCTCAGCGGGGACAGGGAACACTGAAGCTTTCTTT
TRBD1	TRBJ2-1	TRBV10-3	few	CAISDKGADYNEQFF	TGTGCCATCAGTGACAAGGGGGCCGACTACAATGAGCAGTTCTTC
.	TRBJ1-2	TRBV19	.	CASTPAGGLGGYTF	TGTGCCAGCACCCCCGCCGGGGGGTTGGGGGGCTACACCTTC
.	TRBJ1-3	TRBV6-1	.	CASSGQGPLKLSGNTIYF	TGTGCCAGCAGTGGGCAGGGTCCACTGAAACTCTCTGGAAACACCATATATTTT
.	TRBJ2-7	TRBV11-3	.	CASSLVMPWAEQYF	TGTGCCAGCAGCTTAGTGATGCCGTGGGCCGAGCAGTACTTC
.	TRBJ2-5	TRBV7-3	.	CASSLNPTWQGWGETQYF	TGTGCCAGCAGCTTAAACCCCACTTGGCAGGGATGGGGAGAGACCCAGTACTTC
.	TRBJ2-5	TRBV5-4	once	CASSLPGQETQYF	TGTGCCAGCAGCTTACCAGGGCAAGAGACCCAGTACTTC
.	TRBJ1-2	TRBV5-1	.	CASSLAEGTDGYTF	TGCGCCAGCAGCTTAGCTGAGGGTACGGATGGCTACACCTTC
TRBD1	TRBJ2-1	TRBV10-3	.	CAISDRGAGQSSYNEQFF	TGTGCCATCAGCGACAGGGGGGCGGGACAGAGCTCCTACAATGAGCAGTTCTTC
.	TRBJ1-2	TRBV7-2	few	CASRRTGGYTF	TGTGCCAGCCGTCGAACAGGCGGCTACACCTTC
.	TRBJ2-5	TRBV5-5	.	CASSSPRDYQETQYF	TGTGCCAGCAGCAGCCCCCGGGACTACCAAGAGACCCAGTACTTC
.	TRBJ1-1	TRBV25-1	few	CASSRQMNTEAFF	TGTGCCTCTTCTCGACAGATGAACACTGAAGCTTTCTTT
TRBD1	TRBJ1-1	TRBV11-3	.	CASRSGTGVTEAFF	TGTGCCAGCAGGTCCGGGACAGGGGTAACTGAAGCTTTCTTT
.	TRBJ1-2	TRBV9	.	CASSVDIGGEDYGYTF	TGTGCCAGCAGCGTAGACATCGGGGGGGAGGACTATGGCTACACCTTC
TRBD1	TRBJ1-1	TRBV19	.	CASSVQGANTEAFF	TGTGCCAGTAGTGTCCAGGGGGCGAACACTGAAGCTTTCTTT
.	TRBJ2-7	TRBV5-4	.	CASSSPGGGGYEQYF	TGTGCCAGCAGCTCGCCCGGGGGCGGGGGCTACGAGCAGTACTTC
TRBD1	TRBJ1-3	TRBV2	.	CASSGQGGFGNTIYF	TGTGCCAGCAGTGGACAGGGGGGCTTTGGAAACACCATATATTTT
.	TRBJ2-7	TRBV6-5	.	CASRKPGTYEQYF	TGTGCCAGCAGGAAACCGGGAACTTACGAGCAGTACTTC
.	TRBJ1-6	TRBV30	.	CAWSPDKLNSPLHF	TGTGCCTGGAGTCCAGACAAGCTTAATTCACCCCTCCACTTT
TRBD2	TRBJ2-3	TRBV6-6	.	CASSSGTSPHEDTQYF	TGTGCCAGCAGCTCTGGGACTAGCCCCCATGAGGATACGCAGTATTTT
TRBD1	TRBJ1-6	TRBV27	.	CASSLGQGTTPLHF	TGTGCCAGCAGTTTGGGACAGGGTACGACACCCCTCCACTTT
TRBD2	TRBJ2-5	TRBV10-1	few	CASSVGTSGEEWQETQYF	TGCGCCAGCAGTGTAGGGACTAGCGGGGAGGAGTGGCAAGAGACCCAGTACTTC
.	TRBJ2-5	TRBV29-1	once	CSVGGIQETQYF	TGCAGCGTTGGCGGCATACAAGAGACCCAGTACTTC
TRBD2	TRBJ2-1	TRBV5-1	.	CASRPGLAGLNEQFF	TGCGCCAGCCGTCCCGGACTAGCGGGTTTAAATGAGCAGTTCTTC
TRBD1	TRBJ1-1	TRBV15	.	CATSVTGVPNTEAFF	TGTGCCACCAGCGTCACAGGGGTGCCGAACACTGAAGCTTTCTTT
.	TRBJ2-2	TRBV10-1	.	CASSPLAANTGELFF	TGCGCCAGCAGCCCCCTCGCGGCCAACACCGGGGAGCTGTTTTTT
TRBD1	TRBJ2-5	TRBV11-3	.	CASSPPGTGGETQYF	TGTGCCAGCAGCCCCCCCGGGACAGGGGGAGAGACCCAGTACTTC
TRBD1	TRBJ1-3	TRBV11-3	.	CASSSAGTGRNTIYF	TGTGCCAGCAGCTCGGCCGGGACAGGTAGAAACACCATATATTTT
.	TRBJ1-5	TRBV5-8	once	CASAGGQPQHF	TGTGCCAGCGCGGGGGGGCAGCCCCAGCATTTT
TRBD2	TRBJ2-1	TRBV24-1	.	CATAGEGEQFF	TGTGCCACAGCGGGGGAAGGTGAGCAGTTCTTC